This T cell receptor (beta chain) stems from a study of T cells in localized non-small cell lung cancer. Overall study findings and caveats: Longer overall survival was associated with a higher density of T cells in the blood.

Sequencing used immunoSEQ multiplex PCR; TCRdb keeps in-frame clones, though not all of them. The sample consists of roughly 15,000 clones, around 91% of them appearing once. Sample share makes this clone medium-sized (0.01 to 0.1%). Its antigen is still unknown. V was cut by 0 bases and J by 7 bases, with 10 bases left in between. This CDR3 region has 13 residues. Germline-derived CDR1 and CDR2 are SGHDT and YYEEEE. V and J are TRBV5-6 and TRBJ1-1, with D unresolved. This sequence was found in a female donor aged 60 or older with stage III squamous cell lung carcinoma. The source material was peripheral blood, sampled before any cancer treatment. CDR3 bases: TGTGCCAGCAGCTTGGAACATGACCTTGAAGCTTTCTTT. Translated: CASSLEHDLEAFF.